This T cell receptor (beta chain) was identified in a study of blood T cells in healthy people across ages. For the study at large: Researchers report that template switching captured about one barcoded beta molecule per two T cells.

Whole-study findings and limits: Higher diversity, along with more naive CD4+ cells, distinguished long-lived donors from aged donors.

The authors ran a second PCR of 7 to 11 cycles using a sample-barcoded 5' primer and a J-beta primer mix. MiXCR was run by TCRdb on the 5' RACE reads, yielding one entry per CDR3 protein. The sample includes more than 500,000 distinct CDR3 sequences, about 27% seen only once; the top ten take about 3.9%. Total RNA extraction produced at least 5.5 micrograms (per sample) for the study. The V gene's germline CDR1 is MNHEY and CDR2 SMNVEV (reference sequence). The CDR3 length is 14 residues. Trimming removed 6 bases at V and 7 bases at J, with 16 bases between. This clonotype was seen only a few times. Antigen unknown. These data also formed part of another study, on T cells of mothers and their children. That report adds: Donation came from a few healthy Caucasian mothers together with their six children.

This receptor was obtained from a boy aged 2 to 10 in good health. The chain is built from TRBV27 and TRBJ2-1; D may be TRBD1 or TRBD2 (6 bases each). The sample was blood. The CDR3 nucleotides are TGTGCCAGCAGGCCCACGGGGGCGGGTAATGAGCAGTTCTTC. It is translated as CASRPTGAGNEQFF.